The rows below give T cell receptor beta chains drawn from one sample of a study of blood T cell repertoires in COVID-19. Sequencing used immunoSEQ multiplex PCR; TCRdb keeps in-frame clones, though not all of them. Of roughly 87,000 clones listed, about 82% are singletons. Sequencing was done on a sample of peripheral blood. The receptors come from a man aged 50 to 59 with active COVID-19. Each CDR3 is given with its conserved first and last residue. A D gene is named only where the DNA matches it firmly. The size entry is marked missing in some rows and otherwise reads once, few, many or a size class.

J gene,V gene,clone size,D gene,CDR3 DNA,CDR3 protein
TRBJ2-7,TRBV15,NA,TRBD2,TGTGCCACCAGCAGGGGACTAGCGGGGACTCTCGGGGTGGTCGAGCAGTACTTC,CATSRGLAGTLGVVEQYF
TRBJ2-7,TRBV11-2,NA,TRBD2,TGTGCCAGCAGCCCTTGGGGGGGTTCCTACGAGCAGTACTTC,CASSPWGGSYEQYF
TRBJ1-3,TRBV28,NA,NA,TGTGCCAGCAGTTTATCCCTCGGGACTGCCTCCTCTGGAAACACCATATATTTT,CASSLSLGTASSGNTIYF
TRBJ1-3,TRBV5-1,NA,TRBD1,TGCGCCAGCAGCTCCGGGGGACAGGGCTATGGAAACACCATATATTTT,CASSSGGQGYGNTIYF
TRBJ1-1,TRBV9,NA,NA,TGTGCCAGCAGCGTTTCAGGGGACCTGAACACTGAAGCTTTCTTT,CASSVSGDLNTEAFF
TRBJ1-1,TRBV30,NA,NA,TGTGCCTGGAGTGATCGAGAGGGCACTGAAGCTTTCTTT,CAWSDREGTEAFF
TRBJ2-1,TRBV6-2/TRBV6-3,NA,TRBD2,TGTGCCAGCAGTTCCCTGGGGAGGGGTGCCAATGAGCAGTTCTTC,CASSSLGRGANEQFF
TRBJ2-5,TRBV4-2,NA,TRBD1,TGTGCCAGCAGCCAGCCCTCTGGACAGGGGGGAGAGACCCAGTACTTC,CASSQPSGQGGETQYF
TRBJ1-4,TRBV2,NA,TRBD1,TGTGCCAGCAGTCGACAGGGGGCCGATGAAAAACTGTTTTTT,CASSRQGADEKLFF
TRBJ2-1,TRBV7-3,NA,NA,TGTGCCAGCAGCCCCGAGCGGTTTACGGATGAGCAGTTCTTC,CASSPERFTDEQFF
TRBJ2-7,TRBV7-2,NA,TRBD2,TGTGCCAGCAGCTCAAGCGGGAGCGGCTCCTACGAGCAGTACTTC,CASSSSGSGSYEQYF
TRBJ2-6,TRBV3-1/TRBV3-2,NA,TRBD2,TGTGCCAGCTCAACTAGCGGGAGGGTCGGGGCCAACGTCCTGACTTTC,CASSTSGRVGANVLTF
TRBJ1-5,TRBV4-1,NA,NA,TGCGCCAGCAGCCAAGAGAAGGGGAATCAGCCCCAGCATTTT,CASSQEKGNQPQHF
TRBJ1-1,TRBV28,NA,TRBD1,TGTGCCAGCAGCCCTCATACACAGGGGGACACTGAAGCTTTCTTT,CASSPHTQGDTEAFF
TRBJ1-1,TRBV2,NA,NA,TGTGCCAGCAGGGAGGAGGTAGGCACTGAAGCTTTCTTT,CASREEVGTEAFF
TRBJ2-7,TRBV7-2,NA,NA,TGTGCCAGCAGCCTTGGACTCGGCATTTCCTACGAGCAGTACTTC,CASSLGLGISYEQYF
TRBJ2-1,TRBV5-1,NA,TRBD2,TGCGCCAGCAGCTTAGGGACTAGCGGGAATGAGCAGTTCTTC,CASSLGTSGNEQFF
TRBJ2-3,TRBV5-1,once,TRBD2,TGCGCCAGCAGCGAGAAGCGCGGGAGCGCCACAGATACGCAGTATTTT,CASSEKRGSATDTQYF
TRBJ1-2,TRBV9,NA,NA,TGTGCCAGCAGCTTATTGACAGGAATTGGCTACACCTTC,CASSLLTGIGYTF
TRBJ1-1,TRBV7-9,NA,TRBD1,TGTGCCAGCGGACCAGGAGGGACAGGGTCCCCTGAAGCTTTCTTT,CASGPGGTGSPEAFF
TRBJ2-7,TRBV25-1,NA,NA,TGTGCCAGCAGCGAAGAGAAAGACGGAGGCTACGAGCAGTACTTC,CASSEEKDGGYEQYF
TRBJ1-2,TRBV18,NA,NA,TGTGCCAGCTCACGGACGGGAAAATATGGCTACACCTTC,CASSRTGKYGYTF
TRBJ2-7,TRBV4-3,once,TRBD2,TGCGCCAGCAGCCAATATGCGGGGGCCTACGAGCAGTACTTC,CASSQYAGAYEQYF
TRBJ2-6,TRBV25-1,NA,TRBD1,TGTGCCAGCATGACGGGACAGGAGCTTTCTACTGGGGCCAACGTCCTGACTTTC,CASMTGQELSTGANVLTF
TRBJ2-1,TRBV7-2,NA,TRBD1,TGTGCCAGCAGCCCGTACAGGGGGTCCTACAATGAGCAGTTCTTC,CASSPYRGSYNEQFF
TRBJ2-7,TRBV6-5,NA,TRBD1,TGTGCCAGCAGTCCACCGACAGGGGCTGTGAACGAGCAGTACTTC,CASSPPTGAVNEQYF
TRBJ2-7,TRBV2,NA,TRBD2,TGTGCCAGCAGCCCCGGGGGGGGTGAGCAGTACTTC,CASSPGGGEQYF
TRBJ2-7,TRBV3-1/TRBV3-2,NA,TRBD2,TGTGCCAGCAGCCATGCGAGCGGGGCCACCTACGAGCAGTACTTC,CASSHASGATYEQYF
TRBJ1-5,TRBV28,NA,TRBD1,TGTGCCAGCAGTATTCCGGGACAGGGGGCCGGTCAGCCCCAGCATTTT,CASSIPGQGAGQPQHF
TRBJ1-4,TRBV4-1,NA,NA,TGCGCCAGCAGCCAAGACGTGGTCCGGGGTGGAGAAAAACTGTTTTTT,CASSQDVVRGGEKLFF
TRBJ1-1,TRBV2,NA,NA,TGTGCCAGCAGTGAGCTCCCCGGAGCTGAAGCTTTCTTT,CASSELPGAEAFF
TRBJ2-7,TRBV3-1/TRBV3-2,NA,NA,TGTGCCAGCAGCCTGACTAGACCGATGGGCCCGGAGCAGTACTTC,CASSLTRPMGPEQYF
TRBJ2-2,TRBV20-1,NA,TRBD1,TGCAGTGCTAGTCACAGGGGGAACACCGGGGAGCTGTTTTTT,CSASHRGNTGELFF
TRBJ2-7,TRBV5-1,NA,NA,TGCGCCAGCAGCGCCGGGACAACGATCTCCTACGAGCAGTACTTC,CASSAGTTISYEQYF
TRBJ2-5,TRBV24-1,NA,TRBD2,TGTGCCACCAGTAACCCCCTTGGTAGCGGGAGCCAAGGAGAGACCCAGTACTTC,CATSNPLGSGSQGETQYF
TRBJ1-3,TRBV4-3,NA,NA,TGCGCCAGCAGCCAAGAAATGGGGGGGCTCGGAAACACCATATATTTT,CASSQEMGGLGNTIYF